This TCR beta chain was recorded in a study of blood T cell repertoires in COVID-19. Study details: Material from acute and convalescent COVID-19 was sourced from the United States, Italy and Spain. T cells, B-cell-depleted T cells, or PBMCs supplied cDNA or gDNA.

Method: immunoSEQ multiplex PCR; TCRdb's copy keeps in-frame clones and lacks some. The sample has about 310,000 clones, 90% seen once. During active infection, Seattle patients enrolled and were then monitored through disease. This clonotype was sampled from a woman aged 40 to 50 with COVID-19, enrolled during active disease. Sample: peripheral blood.

The CDR3 region is CASTKGGSGSSYEQYF. Written as DNA, the CDR3 is TGTGCCAGCACCAAAGGGGGTAGCGGGAGCTCTTACGAGCAGTACTTC. The gene calls are TRBV7-9 and TRBJ2-7; 9 bases match TRBD2. Germline assignment: CDR1 SEHNR and CDR2 FQNEAQ (reference sequence). This CDR3 is 16 amino acids long. J was trimmed by 4 bases and V by 7 bases; bases with no gene match: 14. The full variable domain, in which reference TRBV7-9 and TRBJ2-7 provide the parts outside the CDR3, is DTGVSQNPRHKITKRGQNVTFRCDPISEHNRLYWYRQTLGQGPEFLTYFQNEAQLEKSRLLSDRFSAERPKGSFSTLEIQRTEQGDSAMYLCASTKGGSGSSYEQYFGPGTRLTVT.